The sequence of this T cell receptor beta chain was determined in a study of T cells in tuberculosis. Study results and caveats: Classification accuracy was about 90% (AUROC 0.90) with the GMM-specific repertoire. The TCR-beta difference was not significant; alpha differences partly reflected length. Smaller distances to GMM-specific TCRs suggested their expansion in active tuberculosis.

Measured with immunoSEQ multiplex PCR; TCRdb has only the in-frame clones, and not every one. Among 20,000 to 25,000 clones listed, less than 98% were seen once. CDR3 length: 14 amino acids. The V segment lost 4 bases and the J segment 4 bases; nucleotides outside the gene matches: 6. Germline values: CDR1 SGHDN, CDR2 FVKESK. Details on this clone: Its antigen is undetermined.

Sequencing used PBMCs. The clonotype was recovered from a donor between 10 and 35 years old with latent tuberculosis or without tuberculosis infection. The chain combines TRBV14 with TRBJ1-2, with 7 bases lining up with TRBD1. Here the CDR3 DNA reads TGTGCCAGCAGCCCAACCGGGACAGCCTATGGCTACACCTTC. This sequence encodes CASSPTGTAYGYTF.